The present T cell receptor beta chain was sequenced within a study of shared clonotypes between healthy human individuals. Study-wide findings and caveats: Sequencing depth was predicted to influence how clonotypes are shared among donors.

The unsorted samples took about 100 million PBMCs to get genomic DNA. This CDR3 region has 14 residues. Germline CDR1 SEHNR, CDR2 FQNEAQ (reference sequence). Trimming left V 4 bases short and J 6 bases short, with 12 bases between. Sequenced by immunoSEQ multiplex PCR; TCRdb stores in-frame clones only, minus some. The sample shows approximately 460,000 clones, 77% of them seen only once. A note on this clone: Its matching antigen is unknown.

The material sequenced was PBMCs. This chain uses TRBV7-9 with TRBJ1-4, with D possibly being TRBD1 (5 bases). The receptor was derived from a middle-aged woman in good health. Some clones in this sample may be carry-over from other donors' samples. CDR3 loop: CASSWLRDHEKLFF. The CDR3 DNA follows: TGTGCCAGCAGCTGGCTCCGGGACCATGAAAAACTGTTTTTT.